This T cell receptor beta chain was retrieved from a study of blood T cell repertoires in COVID-19. Across the study: The United States, Italy and Spain supplied acute and convalescent COVID-19 samples. Sample material is recorded as cDNA or gDNA derived from T cells, B-cell-depleted T cells, or PBMCs.

To note about this clone: Different DNA sequences within this sample yield the same CDR3.

In the original workflow: Quantification of nucleated cells was approximated via reference gene primer amplification. Profiling relied on immunoSEQ multiplex PCR, and the TCRdb table lists in-frame clones only, not all of them. The V and J calls and clone size come from that table; D and trimming were worked out from the DNA. The data contain tens of thousands of clones, around 72% of them singletons. During active infection, Seattle patients enrolled and were then monitored through disease. V was pared by 5 bases and J by 0 bases, with 4 bases between. This CDR3 contains 12 residues. Per the germline V gene, CDR1 is MNHEY and CDR2 is SVGAGI.

Sequences were obtained from peripheral blood. This TCR derives from a man aged 65 to 85 with COVID-19, enrolled during active disease. The V and J genes are TRBV6-5 and TRBJ1-2; D is unresolved. The CDR3 loop reads CASSPSNYGYTF. The CDR3 region has the DNA TGTGCCAGCAGTCCGTCTAACTATGGCTACACCTTC.